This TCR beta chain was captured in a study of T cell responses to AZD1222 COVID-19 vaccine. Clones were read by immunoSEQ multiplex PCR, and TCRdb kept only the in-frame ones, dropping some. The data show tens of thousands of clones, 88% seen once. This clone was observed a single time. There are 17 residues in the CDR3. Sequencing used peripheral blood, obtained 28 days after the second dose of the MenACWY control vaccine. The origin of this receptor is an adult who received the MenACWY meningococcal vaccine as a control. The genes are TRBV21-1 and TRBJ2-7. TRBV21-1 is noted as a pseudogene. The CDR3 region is CASSKRQTTIPTYEQYF. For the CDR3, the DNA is TGTGCCAGCAGCAAGAGGCAGACAACAATCCCTACCTACGAGCAGTACTTC.